This entry features one T cell receptor (beta chain) sequence. Its matching antigen is unknown. This record belongs to a study of T cells in localized non-small cell lung cancer. Study observations and caveats: Longer overall survival accompanied higher blood T cell density. Uninvolved adjacent lung showed peak T cell clonality, exceeding tumor.

Method: immunoSEQ multiplex PCR; TCRdb's copy keeps in-frame clones and lacks some. The sample lists about 23,000 clones; less than 90% were seen once. Germline lookup yields CDR1 SGDLS and CDR2 YYNGEE. V lost 0 bases and J 3 bases, leaving 9 bases between the germline ends. The CDR3 runs 15 residues. This chain links TRBV9 with TRBJ1-4, with unresolved D. Sequencing used peripheral blood, obtained before any cancer treatment. The source of this sequence is a woman between 35 and 70 years old with stage I lung adenocarcinoma. In nucleotides, the CDR3 is TGTGCCAGCAGCGTAGTTGGTGGGGCTAATGAAAAACTGTTTTTT. As protein: CASSVVGGANEKLFF.